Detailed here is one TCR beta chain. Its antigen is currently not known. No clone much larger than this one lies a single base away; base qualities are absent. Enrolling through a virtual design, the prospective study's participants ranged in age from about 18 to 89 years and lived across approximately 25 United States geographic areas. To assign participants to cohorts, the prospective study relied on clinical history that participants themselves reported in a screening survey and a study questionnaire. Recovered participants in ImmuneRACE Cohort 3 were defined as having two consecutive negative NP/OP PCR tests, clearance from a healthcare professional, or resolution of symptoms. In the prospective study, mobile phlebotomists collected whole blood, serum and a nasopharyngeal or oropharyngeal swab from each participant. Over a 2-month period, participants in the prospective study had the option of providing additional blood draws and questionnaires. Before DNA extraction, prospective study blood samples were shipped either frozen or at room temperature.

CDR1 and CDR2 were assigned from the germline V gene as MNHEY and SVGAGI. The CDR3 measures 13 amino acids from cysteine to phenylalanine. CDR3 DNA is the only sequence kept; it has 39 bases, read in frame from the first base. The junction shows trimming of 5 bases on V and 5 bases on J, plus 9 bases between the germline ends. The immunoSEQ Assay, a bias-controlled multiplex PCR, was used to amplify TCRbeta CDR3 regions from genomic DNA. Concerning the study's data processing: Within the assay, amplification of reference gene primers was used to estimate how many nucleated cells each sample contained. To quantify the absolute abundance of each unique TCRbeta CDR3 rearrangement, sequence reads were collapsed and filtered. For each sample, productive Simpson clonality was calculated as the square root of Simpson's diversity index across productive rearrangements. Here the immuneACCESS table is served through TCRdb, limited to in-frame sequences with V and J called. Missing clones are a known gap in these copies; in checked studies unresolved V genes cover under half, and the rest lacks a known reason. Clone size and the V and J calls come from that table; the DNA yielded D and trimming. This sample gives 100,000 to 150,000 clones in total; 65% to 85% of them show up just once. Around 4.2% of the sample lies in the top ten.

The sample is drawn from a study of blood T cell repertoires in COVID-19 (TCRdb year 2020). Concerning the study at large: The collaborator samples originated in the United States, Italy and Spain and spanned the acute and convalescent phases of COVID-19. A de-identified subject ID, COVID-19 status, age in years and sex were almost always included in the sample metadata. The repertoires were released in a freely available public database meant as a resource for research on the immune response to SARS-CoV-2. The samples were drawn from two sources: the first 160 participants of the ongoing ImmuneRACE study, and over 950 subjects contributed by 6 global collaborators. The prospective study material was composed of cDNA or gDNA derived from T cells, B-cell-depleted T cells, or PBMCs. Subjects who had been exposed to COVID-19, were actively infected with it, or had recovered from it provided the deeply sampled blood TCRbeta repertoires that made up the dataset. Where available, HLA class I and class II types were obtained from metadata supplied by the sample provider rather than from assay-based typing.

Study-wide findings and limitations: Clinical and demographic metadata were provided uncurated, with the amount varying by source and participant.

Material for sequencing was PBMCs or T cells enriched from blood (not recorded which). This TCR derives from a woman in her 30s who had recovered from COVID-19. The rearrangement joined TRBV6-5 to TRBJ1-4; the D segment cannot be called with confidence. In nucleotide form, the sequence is TGTGCCAGCAGTACTACAAGGAATGAAAAACTGTTTTTT. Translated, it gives CASSTTRNEKLFF.